These 21 T cell receptor beta chains were sequenced from one sample in a study of identical twins. MiXCR, applied by TCRdb to the 5' RACE reads, yields one record per CDR3 protein. The table lists 310,000 or so distinct CDR3 sequences, 7.5% to 9.5% of them singletons. These sequences were also reported in another study, on yellow fever vaccine responses in identical twins.

The sample comprised CD8+ T cells sorted from blood. The receptors come from a woman under 30 in good health.

This clonotype occurred a few times. This chain links TRBV28 with TRBJ2-5, with 7 bases fitting TRBD1. The V gene's germline CDR1 is MDHEN and CDR2 SYDVKM. The CDR3 has 15 amino acids. V lost 2 bases to trimming and J lost 1 base; unmatched junction nucleotides: 4. The DNA of the CDR3 is TGTGCCAGCAGTTTAATGACAGGGCTCCAAGAGACCCAGTACTTC. Residues: CASSLMTGLQETQYF. The complete variable domain, with remaining parts taken from reference TRBV28 and TRBJ2-5, reads DVKVTQSSRYLVKRTGEKVFLECVQDMDHENMFWYRQDPGLGLRLIYFSYDVKMKEKGDIPEGYSVSREKKERFSLILESASTNQTSMYLCASSLMTGLQETQYFGPGTRLLVL.

The sample holds a few counts of this clonotype. The rearrangement uses TRBV6-2 or TRBV6-3 and TRBJ2-1; D is undetermined. V was cut by 4 bases and J by 4 bases, with 14 bases left in between. Germline V gene data show CDR1 as MNHEY and CDR2 as SVGEGT. This CDR3 has 15 amino acids. The CDR3 loop is CASSLSGEGYNEQFF. The CDR3 DNA sequence: TGTGCCAGCAGTTTATCAGGCGAAGGATACAATGAGCAGTTCTTC.

This clonotype showed up many times. The V call is TRBV2, the J call TRBJ2-1; D is unclear. The CDR3 loop spans 15 amino acids. Germline V gene data show CDR1 as SNHLY and CDR2 as FYNNEI. V shed 4 bases and J shed 6 bases, with 16 bases lying between them. The CDR3 DNA reads as TGTGCCAGCAGTGCTGGATATCGGTCCACCAATGAGCAGTTCTTC. This gives the protein CASSAGYRSTNEQFF.

In its sample, this clonotype was seen a few times. The CDR3 region is CASSLVGSIHEQYF. In DNA form, the CDR3 reads TGTGCCAGCAGCTTAGTGGGTAGCATCCACGAGCAGTACTTC. V is TRBV7-2 and J is TRBJ2-7; D remains unclear. Trimming left V 1 base short and J 5 bases short, with 12 bases between. Per germline, CDR1 SGHTA and CDR2 FQGNSA. The CDR3 extends over 14 amino acids.

The CDR3 sequence is CASSQDRGRALADTQYF. CDR3 DNA sequence: TGCGCCAGCAGCCAAGATAGGGGGAGGGCCCTCGCAGATACGCAGTATTTT. V gene TRBV4-3 combines with J gene TRBJ2-3; weak D call: TRBD2 (7 bases). The CDR3 covers 17 residues. V lost 0 bases and J 4 bases, leaving 17 bases between the germline ends. In germline, CDR1 is LGHNA, CDR2 YSLEER.

Many counts were recorded for this clonotype. The chain is built from TRBV11-2 and TRBJ2-7; 8 bases are shared with TRBD2. From germline, CDR1 is SGHAT and CDR2 FQNNGV. CDR3 length: 15 residues. J gave up 1 base and V 2 bases, and 4 bases lay outside the gene matches. The CDR3 loop reads CASSLRTSSSYEQYF. The DNA of the CDR3 is TGTGCCAGCAGCTTACGGACTAGCTCGTCCTACGAGCAGTACTTC.

This rearrangement joins TRBV3-1 to TRBJ2-1; TRBD2 matches 14 bases. Germline trimming cut 4 bases from V and 9 bases from J; bases unmatched to any gene: 14. This CDR3 contains 18 residues. Germline lookup yields CDR1 LGHDT and CDR2 YNNKEL (reference sequence). The CDR3 DNA reads as TGTGCCAGCAGCCCCCGGACTAGCGGGGGGCCGAGGGTTAGTGAGCAGTTCTTC. Translation gives CASSPRTSGGPRVSEQFF.

V gene TRBV7-9 combines with J gene TRBJ1-6, with D tentatively TRBD1 (6 bases). Germline CDR1 and CDR2: SEHNR and FQNEAQ (reference sequence). V shed 2 bases and J shed 9 bases, with 14 bases lying between them. The CDR3 consists of 15 residues. CDR3 region: CASSLRTGPGSPLHF. CDR3 bases: TGTGCCAGCAGCTTACGTACAGGGCCTGGTTCACCCCTCCACTTT.

In this sample, this clonotype turned up a few times. The junction differs from germline at one of its ends, possibly a read error. This chain uses TRBV9 with TRBJ1-4; the match to TRBD1 covers 7 bases. CDR1 and CDR2 (germline): SGDLS, YYNGEE. This CDR3 has 15 residues. CDR3 nucleotides: TGTGCCAGCACCGTAGGCACAGGGGCTAATGAAAAACTGTTTTTT. Protein: CASTVGTGANEKLFF.

In this sample, this clonotype turned up many times. The V gene is TRBV29-1, the J gene TRBJ2-7; tentative D call: TRBD1 (6 bases). Germline-derived CDR1 and CDR2 are SQVTM and ANQGSEA. The V end was cut by 6 bases, the J end by 4 bases, with 19 bases between. The CDR3 is 14 residues long. The CDR3 DNA is TGCAGCGTCATACCCACAACAGGGATATACGAGCAGTACTTC. Translated, it gives CSVIPTTGIYEQYF.

The chain uses TRBV2 and TRBJ2-7; maybe TRBD1 (6 bases). CDR3 length equals 16 residues. Trimming removed 2 bases from V and 3 bases from J, with 17 bases in between. Germline lookup yields CDR1 SNHLY and CDR2 FYNNEI. In DNA, the CDR3 is TGTGCCAGCAGTGAATTTTTTTCGGGACAATACTACGAGCAGTACTTC. This sequence encodes CASSEFFSGQYYEQYF.

The table lists this clonotype with many counts. This chain connects TRBV7-3 to TRBJ2-7, with 12 bases matching TRBD2. V shed 4 bases, J shed 5 bases, and the junction held 3 bases outside the gene matches. Germline V lookup: CDR1 SGHTA, CDR2 FQGTGA. The CDR3 is 14 residues long. CDR3 sequence: CASSSGLAGNEQYF. CDR3 bases: TGTGCCAGCAGCTCCGGACTAGCGGGGAACGAGCAGTACTTC.

This clonotype was counted at least ten times. This chain uses TRBV15 with TRBJ1-4; maybe TRBD1 (5 bases). Per germline, CDR1 LNHNV and CDR2 YYDKDF (reference sequence). The V gene lost 3 bases and the J gene lost 3 bases, with 17 bases spanning the gap. The CDR3 length is 17 residues. The CDR3 sequence is CATSRGGGDLPNEKLFF. The CDR3 region has the DNA TGTGCCACCAGCAGGGGGGGAGGGGATTTGCCTAATGAAAAACTGTTTTTT.

This clonotype was seen ten or more times. For the CDR3, the DNA is TGCAGCGTTGTCGGCGTTGGGACCCACAATGAGCAGTTCTTC. Amino acids: CSVVGVGTHNEQFF. This sequence joins TRBV29-1 and TRBJ2-1; D might be TRBD1 or TRBD2, each matching 5 bases. From germline, CDR1 is SQVTM and CDR2 ANQGSEA. This CDR3 region has 14 residues. V lost 4 bases and J lost 5, with 15 bases in between.

The chain links TRBV20-1 to TRBJ2-2; 11 bases align to TRBD2. V trimming: 1 base; J trimming: 4 bases; junction bases outside the gene matches: 11. The CDR3 contains 18 residues. Germline V gene lookup returns CDR1 DFQATT and CDR2 SNEGSKA (reference sequence). CDR3 nucleotides: TGCAGTGCTAGAGGCCCGGGACTAGCGGTGGCAGGCACCGGGGAGCTGTTTTTT. Protein: CSARGPGLAVAGTGELFF.

This clonotype was counted between two and nine times. V is TRBV12-3 or TRBV12-4 and J is TRBJ1-6; D is perhaps TRBD1 (5 bases). This CDR3 has 17 amino acids. Trimming shortened V by 6 bases and J by 5 bases, and 20 bases separated the two germline ends. CDR3 residues: CASRMGRTSANNSPLHF. CDR3 sequence (DNA): TGTGCCAGCAGAATGGGGAGGACATCAGCAAATAATTCACCCCTCCACTTT.

In this sample, this clonotype turned up a few times. This chain joins TRBV13 and TRBJ1-3; D is perhaps TRBD1 (5 bases). Trimming left V 5 bases short and J 1 base short, with 15 bases between. Germline values: CDR1 PRHDT, CDR2 FYEKMQ (reference sequence). There are 16 residues in the CDR3. The CDR3 coding sequence is TGTGCCAGCAGCGAGCAGGGAGTCGGGTCTGGAAACACCATATATTTT. It codes for CASSEQGVGSGNTIYF.

This clonotype was seen only a few times. The chain joins TRBV2 to TRBJ2-7, with D possibly being TRBD1 (6 bases). V shed 8 bases and J shed 0 bases, with 17 bases lying between them. Germline CDR1 is SNHLY and CDR2 is FYNNEI. The CDR3 loop spans 15 amino acids. CDR3 coding DNA: TGTGCCAGCTTAACCCGACCACAGGGCTCCTACGAGCAGTACTTC. It translates to CASLTRPQGSYEQYF.

This clonotype has more than one count but fewer than ten. The CDR3 here is CASRPTGAGEQYF. The CDR3 DNA is TGTGCCAGCAGACCTACAGGGGCCGGCGAGCAGTACTTC. The chain combines TRBV12-3 or TRBV12-4 with TRBJ2-7; 7 bases line up with TRBD1. After removal of 6 bases from V and 6 bases from J, the junction contained 8 bases not matched to a gene. The CDR3 is 13 residues long.

V gene TRBV7-9 combines with J gene TRBJ2-7, with TRBD2 matching 12 bases. The V and J ends lost 5 bases and 7 bases, in that order; junction bases with no gene match: 9. The V gene's germline CDR1 is SEHNR and CDR2 FQNEAQ (reference sequence). The CDR3 is 15 amino acids. The CDR3 protein is CASSIRLAGEGEQYF. CDR3 in DNA: TGTGCCAGCAGCATCCGACTAGCGGGAGAAGGAGAGCAGTACTTC.

This clonotype was observed at least ten times. The chain couples TRBV7-9 to TRBJ2-7; 8 positions match TRBD2. V was clipped by 6 bases and J by 0 bases; unmatched bases: 7. The CDR3 extends over 15 amino acids. Germline V CDR1 and CDR2: SEHNR, FQNEAQ (reference sequence). The CDR3 DNA reads as TGTGCCAGCAGTCCTATAGCGGGAAACTCCTACGAGCAGTACTTC. This sequence encodes CASSPIAGNSYEQYF. The whole variable domain, filled in from reference TRBV7-9 and TRBJ2-7, reads DTGVSQNPRHKITKRGQNVTFRCDPISEHNRLYWYRQTLGQGPEFLTYFQNEAQLEKSRLLSDRFSAERPKGSFSTLEIQRTEQGDSAMYLCASSPIAGNSYEQYFGPGTRLTVT.